This T cell receptor (beta chain) appears in the sequencing data of a study of OX40 agonist ivuxolimab in advanced cancers. About the research overall: Patients were dosed intravenously with ivuxolimab at 0.01 to 10 mg/kg every 2 weeks. General study findings and limits: Some of the lowest clonal expansion was seen in partial responders at 0.1-3.0 mg/kg.

CDR3 length: 16 amino acids. The V gene's germline CDR1 is SGHNT and CDR2 YYREEE (reference sequence). V lost 4 bases to trimming and J lost 1 base; unmatched junction nucleotides: 9. About this clone itself: Its matching antigen is unknown.

Produced via immunoSEQ multiplex PCR; TCRdb's table is partial and in-frame only. The sample lists 15,000 to 25,000 clones, approximately 77% occurring once. This specimen was CD4+ or CD8+ T cells sorted from blood, taken in a trial of the OX40 agonist ivuxolimab. The chain joins TRBV5-4 to TRBJ1-1; 8 bases are shared with TRBD1. This TCR was recovered from an adult with an advanced solid tumor such as melanoma, head and neck, liver or kidney cancer. CDR3 residues: CASSQDRTGWNTEAFF. The CDR3 bases are TGTGCCAGCAGCCAAGATAGGACAGGGTGGAACACTGAAGCTTTCTTT. Drawing the rest from reference TRBV5-4 and TRBJ1-1, the complete variable domain is ETGVTQSPTHLIKTRGQQVTLRCSSQSGHNTVSWYQQALGQGPQFIFQYYREEENGRGNFPPRFSGLQFPNYSSELNVNALELDDSALYLCASSQDRTGWNTEAFFGQGTRLTVV.